A single sample is the source of the 21 T cell receptor beta chains below, sequenced in a study of metastatic and nonmetastatic thyroid tumors. All patients were untreated before thyroid surgery. TCRdb re-analyzed the PCR reads through MiXCR. The sample carries approximately 60,000 clones, 25% to 35% recorded once. The sample was blood. These TCRs come from a female donor with papillary thyroid cancer or a benign thyroid nodule (not recorded which). Some clones in this sample may be carry-over from other donors' samples.

This clone turned up a few times. The CDR3 here is CSANRLAGRIQGGDTQYF. CDR3 in DNA: TGCAGTGCTAATAGACTAGCGGGAAGAATCCAAGGGGGAGATACGCAGTATTTT. The J gene is TRBJ2-3, the V gene TRBV20-1; 11 bases match TRBD2. Trimming took 4 bases from V and 5 from J; bases not matched to a gene: 17. The CDR3 sequence is 18 residues long. The germline CDR1 and CDR2 sequences are DFQATT and SNEGSKA (reference sequence).

J is TRBJ2-1 and V is TRBV6-1, with a weak D call TRBD2 (6 bases). CDR1 is MNHNS and CDR2 is SASEGT in the germline V gene. CDR3 length: 13 residues. Deletions cut 5 bases from V and 8 bases from J, with 13 bases between. This CDR3 is CASSRLGEDEQFF. In DNA, the CDR3 is TGTGCCAGCAGTCGGCTCGGGGAGGATGAGCAGTTCTTC.

This clone was seen many times. V and J are TRBV2 and TRBJ2-1, with TRBD1 as a possible D gene (6 bases). CDR1 SNHLY and CDR2 FYNNEI come from the germline V gene. The germline V and J ends were trimmed by 10 bases and 5 bases, with 12 bases remaining between them. The CDR3 is made up of 12 amino acids. The CDR3 region is CAKHRAHNEQFF. CDR3 in DNA: TGTGCCAAACACAGGGCGCACAATGAGCAGTTCTTC.

This clone was recorded a few times. The chain carries TRBV30 and TRBJ1-5; D gene unclear. The V gene's germline CDR1 is GTSNPN and CDR2 SVGIG (reference sequence). The CDR3 extends over 16 amino acids. V shed 2 bases and J shed 4 bases, with 18 bases lying between them. The CDR3 loop reads CAWSNDILGGNQPQHF. DNA of the CDR3: TGTGCCTGGAGTAACGACATCCTCGGAGGGAATCAGCCCCAGCATTTT. Variable domain in full (rest from reference TRBV30 and TRBJ1-5): SQTIHQWPATLVQPVGSPLSLECTVEGTSNPNLYWYRQAAGRGLQLLFYSVGIGQISSEVPQNLSASRPQDRQFILSSKKLLLSDSGFYLCAWSNDILGGNQPQHFGDGTRLSIL.

On this clone itself: This clone may be a read error of a much larger clone one base away. Other DNA sequences from this sample encode an identical CDR3 as well. The chain is built from TRBV20-1 and TRBJ1-6; unclear D gene. The CDR3 is 12 amino acids. Germline CDR1 DFQATT, CDR2 SNEGSKA (reference sequence). CDR3 amino acids: CSARDGNSPLHF. In DNA form, the CDR3 reads TGCAGCGCTAGAGATGGTAATTCACCCCTCCACTTT.

This clone was seen many times. This chain links TRBV12-3 or TRBV12-4 with TRBJ2-7, with D hard to call. The CDR3 runs to 13 residues. The V gene lost 4 bases and the J gene lost 1 base, with 8 bases spanning the gap. CDR3 DNA sequence: TGTGCCAGCAGTTGGGCCTTATCCTACGAGCAGTACTTC. Translation: CASSWALSYEQYF.

CDR3 DNA: TGTGCCAGCAGTGAAAAGGTTTGGCGGTATAGCAATCAGCCCCAGCATTTT. As protein: CASSEKVWRYSNQPQHF. V usage is TRBV6-1 and J usage is TRBJ1-5, with D unresolved. CDR3 length equals 17 residues. V gave up 2 bases and J gave up 0 bases, with 14 bases separating them. Germline CDR1 MNHNS, CDR2 SASEGT.

This clone was seen repeatedly, ten times or more. This chain connects TRBV19 to TRBJ1-4; weak D call: TRBD1 (5 bases). Germline values: CDR1 LNHDA, CDR2 SQIVND (reference sequence). The CDR3 consists of 14 residues. V shed 7 bases and J shed 2 bases, with 11 bases lying between them. The CDR3 reads CASNKPGTNEKLFF. The DNA of the CDR3 is TGTGCCAGTAACAAACCAGGGACTAATGAAAAACTGTTTTTT.

In its sample, this clone was seen a few times. This chain joins TRBV19 and TRBJ1-3; D not certain. Deletions cut 7 bases from V and 0 bases from J, with 10 bases between. This CDR3 has 14 amino acids. Germline loops: CDR1 LNHDA, CDR2 SQIVND (reference sequence). CDR3 bases: TGTGCCAGTACAGGACGGAACTCTGGAAACACCATATATTTT. The encoded protein is CASTGRNSGNTIYF.

This chain joins TRBV6-1 and TRBJ2-7; D remains unclear. CDR1 and CDR2 (germline): MNHNS, SASEGT. Between the trimmed V and J ends, which lost 5 bases and 5 bases, there was a span of 16 bases. This CDR3 is 14 amino acids long. The CDR3 region is CASSPRASRDEQYF. DNA for the CDR3: TGTGCCAGCAGTCCACGGGCCTCTAGGGACGAGCAGTACTTC.

The chain links TRBV6-5 to TRBJ1-6; D gene unclear. The CDR3 consists of 15 residues. Germline CDR1 reads MNHEY; CDR2 reads SVGAGI. Trimming stripped 4 bases from V and 6 bases from J, with 13 bases between. The CDR3 is CASSFDRRPNSPLHF. The DNA of the CDR3 is TGTGCCAGCAGTTTCGACCGGCGCCCTAATTCACCCCTCCACTTT.

This clone was seen many times. This rearrangement joins TRBV20-1 to TRBJ2-5, with D perhaps assigned TRBD1 or TRBD2 (5 bases each). Trimming took 0 bases from V and 13 from J, leaving 18 bases between them. The germline V gene has CDR1 DFQATT and CDR2 SNEGSKA (reference sequence). The CDR3 totals 13 residues. CDR3 in DNA: TGCAGTGCTAGAGATATACGGGGAGTCGGGGCGTACTTC. It specifies CSARDIRGVGAYF.

V gene TRBV24-1 combines with J gene TRBJ1-6; D unclear. CDR1 is KGHDR, CDR2 SFDVKD, per germline. Trimming left V 5 bases short and J 6 bases short, with 10 bases between. The CDR3 has 14 amino acids. The CDR3 region has the DNA TGTGCCACCAGTGGGTCAGCAACTAATTCACCCCTCCACTTT. This codes for CATSGSATNSPLHF.

There are many counts of this clone. V is TRBV4-3 and J is TRBJ1-1; tentatively, D is TRBD1 (5 bases). Trimming stripped 11 bases from V and 4 bases from J, with 17 bases between. CDR3 length: 13 amino acids. The germline V gene has CDR1 LGHNA and CDR2 YSLEER. The CDR3 protein is CAAGPGTFTEAFF. The DNA for the CDR3 is TGCGCCGCGGGACCAGGGACCTTCACTGAAGCTTTCTTT.

This clone has more than one count but fewer than ten. The chain employs TRBV6-2 or TRBV6-3 and TRBJ2-2, with 7 nucleotides matching TRBD2. The CDR3 is 15 residues long. Germline loops: CDR1 MNHEY, CDR2 SVGEGT. The trim removed 6 bases at V and 1 base at J, leaving 5 bases unmatched. The chain's CDR3 is CASSSSGGNTGELFF. In DNA, the CDR3 is TGTGCCAGCAGCTCTAGCGGAGGGAACACCGGGGAGCTGTTTTTT.

This clone was detected a few times. CDR3 protein: CASSPLSGRLPYEQYF. DNA of the CDR3: TGTGCCAGCAGTCCTCTTAGCGGGAGGCTCCCCTACGAGCAGTACTTC. This sequence joins TRBV27 and TRBJ2-7; 10 bases agree with TRBD2. V shed 5 bases, J shed 2 bases, and the junction held 9 bases outside the gene matches. Germline assignment: CDR1 MNHEY and CDR2 SMNVEV (reference sequence). The CDR3 loop spans 16 amino acids.

V gene TRBV7-2 combines with J gene TRBJ1-1; unclear D gene. V dropped 2 bases and J dropped 1 base, with 5 bases sitting between them. The V gene's germline CDR1 is SGHTA and CDR2 FQGNSA. This CDR3 spans 13 amino acids. CDR3 bases: TGTGCCAGCAGCTTATACGAGAACACTGAAGCTTTCTTT. Translated: CASSLYENTEAFF.

This clone was seen a few times. The J gene is TRBJ1-1, the V gene TRBV24-1, with TRBD1 identical over 7 bases. This CDR3 is built from 16 residues. CDR1 and CDR2 (germline): KGHDR, SFDVKD. Germline trimming cut 2 bases from V and 4 bases from J; bases unmatched to any gene: 9. CDR3 bases: TGTGCCACCAGTGATTCCGGACAGGCCCCGGGCACTGAAGCTTTCTTT. Its protein is CATSDSGQAPGTEAFF.

This clone showed up just a few times. The V gene is TRBV6-1, the J gene TRBJ2-7; 7 bases fit TRBD1. The germline gives CDR1 MNHNS, CDR2 SASEGT. CDR3 size: 15 residues. V shed 0 bases, J shed 6 bases, and the junction held 8 bases outside the gene matches. The CDR3 DNA reads as TGTGCCAGCAGTGAAGCAGAGACAGGGTCATCCGAGCAGTACTTC. Its translation is CASSEAETGSSEQYF.

In its sample, this clone was seen a few times. The rearrangement links TRBV2 to TRBJ2-7, with 8 nucleotides matching TRBD2. The CDR3 contains 15 residues. V shed 3 bases and J 2 bases; nucleotides not matched to a gene: 6. Germline assignment: CDR1 SNHLY and CDR2 FYNNEI. The CDR3 region is CASSEGLAGTYEQYF. The CDR3 DNA reads TGTGCCAGCAGTGAGGGGCTAGCGGGCACCTACGAGCAGTACTTC.

The count of this clone is one. The V gene is TRBV5-1, the J gene TRBJ1-2, with D possibly matching TRBD1 (6 bases). CDR3 length equals 13 residues. V dropped 1 base and J dropped 7 bases, with 11 bases sitting between them. The V gene's germline CDR1 is SGHRS and CDR2 YFSETQ. Here the CDR3 reads CASSLWRGIGYTF. The CDR3, as DNA: TGCGCCAGCAGCTTGTGGAGGGGGATTGGCTACACCTTC. Combining the CDR3 with reference TRBV5-1 and TRBJ1-2 gives the whole variable domain KAGVTQTPRYLIKTRGQQVTLSCSPISGHRSVSWYQQTPGQGLQFLFEYFSETQRNKGNFPGRFSGRQFSNSRSEMNVSTLELGDSALYLCASSLWRGIGYTFGSGTRLTVV.